Included here is one TCR beta chain sequence, with context. Its matching antigen is unknown. Between the trimmed V and J ends, which lost 1 base and 7 bases, there was a span of 11 bases. The CDR3 extends over 15 amino acids. The germline CDR1 and CDR2 sequences are MGHDK and SYGVNS. The data were obtained in a study of OX40 agonist ivuxolimab in advanced cancers. Background on the study: The drug used for patients, ivuxolimab, was an agonistic anti-OX40 (CD134) antibody. Study observations and caveats: CD8+ T cells averaged more expanded clones than CD4+.

Only in-frame clones appear in the TCRdb table, and some are missing; sequencing was by immunoSEQ multiplex PCR. The sample lists over 50,000 clones, 92% occurring once. The chain carries TRBV25-1 and TRBJ1-6, with D maybe TRBD1 (6 bases). This receptor was obtained from an adult with an advanced solid tumor such as melanoma, head and neck, liver or kidney cancer. Sample: CD4+ or CD8+ T cells sorted from blood, taken in a trial of the OX40 agonist ivuxolimab. The chain's CDR3 is CASSELAGANSPLHF. CDR3 DNA: TGTGCCAGCAGTGAATTGGCAGGGGCCAATTCACCCCTCCACTTT. Based on the CDR3 plus reference TRBV25-1 and TRBJ1-6, the full variable domain is EADIYQTPRYLVIGTGKKITLECSQTMGHDKMYWYQQDPGMELHLIHYSYGVNSTEKGDLSSESTVSRIRTEHFPLTLESARPSHTSQYLCASSELAGANSPLHFGNGTRLTVT.